Each of the 18 T cell receptor beta chains below was sequenced from the same sample in a study of shared clonotypes between healthy human individuals. The table came from immunoSEQ multiplex PCR; TCRdb's copy has only in-frame clones and leaves some out. The table shows some 2,000,000 clones, with 85% to 95% occurring only once. The sequencing input was naive CD4+ T cells sorted from blood. As for subset: CD45RA+ positively selected. The receptors shown here come from a man aged 18 to 29 in good health.

The rearrangement links TRBV9 to TRBJ2-5, with 7 nucleotides matching TRBD2. The CDR3 has 15 amino acids. Germline V gives CDR1 SGDLS, CDR2 YYNGEE. V lost 0 bases, J lost 3 bases, and 5 bases stayed unmatched. The CDR3, as DNA: TGTGCCAGCAGCGTAGGTGGACTAGAGAAAGAGACCCAGTACTTC. Protein: CASSVGGLEKETQYF. The full variable domain, in which reference TRBV9 and TRBJ2-5 provide the parts outside the CDR3, is DSGVTQTPKHLITATGQRVTLRCSPRSGDLSVYWYQQSLDQGLQFLIQYYNGEERAKGNILERFSAQQFPDLHSELNLSSLELGDSALYFCASSVGGLEKETQYFGPGTRLLVL.

The chain combines TRBV7-8 with TRBJ2-7; no firm D call. This CDR3 region has 15 residues. Trimming pared 1 base from V and 4 bases from J, leaving 14 bases between. Per germline, CDR1 SGHVS and CDR2 FQNEAQ. CDR3 residues: CASSLDKGSGYEQYF. CDR3 nucleotides: TGTGCCAGCAGCTTAGATAAGGGATCCGGGTACGAGCAGTACTTC.

The V and J genes are TRBV19 and TRBJ2-4; D is unresolved. Germline lookup yields CDR1 LNHDA and CDR2 SQIVND (reference sequence). This CDR3 has 12 residues. Trimming cost V 5 bases and J 0 bases, with 2 bases left between them. The CDR3 sequence: CASSVAKNIQYF. DNA of the CDR3: TGTGCCAGTAGTGTAGCCAAAAACATTCAGTACTTC.

V gene TRBV18 combines with J gene TRBJ1-6; D not certain. This CDR3 spans 16 amino acids. V lost 4 bases and J 7 bases, leaving 17 bases between the germline ends. Per germline, CDR1 KGHSH and CDR2 LQKENI. CDR3 protein: CASSLTEGPENSPLHF. The CDR3 nucleotides read TGTGCCAGCTCACTTACGGAAGGACCGGAAAATTCACCCCTCCACTTT.

The chain uses TRBV15 and TRBJ2-4; tentative D call: TRBD2 (5 bases). CDR1 and CDR2 (germline): LNHNV, YYDKDF (reference sequence). V gave up 0 bases and J gave up 0 bases, with 18 bases separating them. This CDR3 has 19 residues. The CDR3 region has the DNA TGTGCCACCAGCAGAGATTTCGATACGGGGAACTTAGCCAAAAACATTCAGTACTTC. Its translation: CATSRDFDTGNLAKNIQYF.

The genes are TRBV2 and TRBJ2-1; 8 positions match TRBD2. Germline CDR1 SNHLY, CDR2 FYNNEI. V gave up 1 base and J gave up 15 bases; unmatched junction bases: 11. This CDR3 has 14 residues. The CDR3: CASSEEGAGVSRFF. DNA for the CDR3: TGTGCCAGCAGTGAAGAGGGAGCGGGAGTATCTCGGTTCTTC.

The genes are TRBV9 and TRBJ1-2, with 8 bases fitting TRBD1. Unmatched junction bases numbered 10, after V lost 4 bases and J lost 8 bases. The CDR3 length is 14 residues. Germline values: CDR1 SGDLS, CDR2 YYNGEE. The CDR3, as DNA: TGTGCCAGCAGCACCCGGACAGGGAATAGCGGCTACACCTTC. It yields the protein CASSTRTGNSGYTF.

The V and J genes are TRBV5-6 and TRBJ2-2, with unresolved D. Trimming pared 0 bases from V and 1 base from J, leaving 4 bases between. CDR3 length: 14 amino acids. In germline, CDR1 is SGHDT, CDR2 YYEEEE. The DNA of the CDR3 is TGTGCCAGCAGCTTGGCTATGAACACCGGGGAGCTGTTTTTT. Its protein product is CASSLAMNTGELFF. Complete variable domain (other parts from reference TRBV5-6 and TRBJ2-2): DAGVTQSPTHLIKTRGQQVTLRCSPKSGHDTVSWYQQALGQGPQFIFQYYEEEERQRGNFPDRFSGHQFPNYSSELNVNALLLGDSALYLCASSLAMNTGELFFGEGSRLTVL.

The V gene is TRBV7-6, the J gene TRBJ1-1, with 8 bases that match TRBD1. V dropped 5 bases and J dropped 5; count of bases not matched to a gene: 7. This CDR3 region has 14 residues. Germline V CDR1 and CDR2: SGHVS, FNYEAQ. The CDR3 protein is CASSPGQGWTEAFF. For the CDR3, the DNA is TGTGCCAGCAGCCCCGGACAGGGTTGGACTGAAGCTTTCTTT.

This rearrangement joins TRBV6-5 to TRBJ2-3; D unclear. The CDR3 covers 13 residues. Per germline, CDR1 MNHEY and CDR2 SVGAGI. V lost 5 bases and J 7 bases, leaving 13 bases between the germline ends. CDR3: CASSLTTPNTQYF. In DNA form, the CDR3 reads TGTGCCAGCAGTCTCACTACTCCGAATACGCAGTATTTT.

The chain joins TRBV7-8 to TRBJ2-1; 8 nucleotides agree with TRBD2. Germline lookup yields CDR1 SGHVS and CDR2 FQNEAQ. The CDR3 extends over 14 amino acids. Losses at the gene ends were 7 bases for V and 6 bases for J; bases not matched to a gene: 8. This CDR3 is CASILTGGANEQFF. The CDR3 DNA follows: TGTGCCAGCATCCTAACCGGGGGGGCCAATGAGCAGTTCTTC.

V and J are TRBV6-1 and TRBJ2-2; no clear D gene. This CDR3 comprises 15 residues. V was cut by 5 bases and J by 2 bases, with 12 bases left in between. CDR1 MNHNS and CDR2 SASEGT come from the germline V gene. The CDR3 loop is CASSSRSDNTGELFF. Written as DNA, the CDR3 is TGTGCCAGCAGTTCGAGGTCAGACAACACCGGGGAGCTGTTTTTT.

This chain links TRBV28 with TRBJ1-2; maybe TRBD1 (5 bases). V shed 5 bases and J shed 0 bases, with 16 bases lying between them. The CDR3 is 16 amino acids. Germline-derived CDR1 and CDR2 are MDHEN and SYDVKM. The CDR3 DNA follows: TGTGCCAGCAGTCAAGATGCAGGGCTAGCTAACTATGGCTACACCTTC. Translating gives CASSQDAGLANYGYTF.

The V and J genes are TRBV28 and TRBJ2-5; D is possibly TRBD2 (6 bases). This CDR3 has 21 residues. V lost 3 bases, J lost 2 bases, and 31 bases lay in between. Germline CDR1 reads MDHEN; CDR2 reads SYDVKM. CDR3 bases: TGTGCCAGCAGTTTCGTCATCGGCGGGACGAAGCGATATCAGGATCAAGAGACCCAGTACTTC. Protein: CASSFVIGGTKRYQDQETQYF.

CDR3 in amino acids: CASSTSSGRTGELFF. The CDR3 DNA reads as TGTGCCAGCAGTACTAGTAGCGGGAGGACCGGGGAGCTGTTTTTT. The rearrangement links TRBV27 to TRBJ2-2; 10 nucleotides line up with TRBD2. Germline V gene sequence: CDR1 MNHEY, CDR2 SMNVEV (reference sequence). The V and J ends lost 5 bases and 5 bases, in that order; junction bases with no gene match: 5. The CDR3 contains 15 residues.

The V and J genes are TRBV6-1 and TRBJ1-4, with TRBD1 as a possible D gene (6 bases). This CDR3 has 14 amino acids. V gave up 7 bases and J gave up 2 bases, with 11 bases separating them. Germline CDR1 is MNHNS and CDR2 is SASEGT. In DNA form, the CDR3 reads TGTGCCAGCATTCTGGACAGCACTAATGAAAAACTGTTTTTT. It codes for CASILDSTNEKLFF.

CDR3 nucleotides: TGTGCCAGCAGCTTAGAGTCCAGCAGGGGTGAGACCCAGTACTTC. Translated: CASSLESSRGETQYF. The genes are TRBV7-9 and TRBJ2-5; possible D gene TRBD1, 6 bases. Trimming removed 1 base at V and 5 bases at J, with 14 bases between. The germline V gene encodes CDR1 SEHNR and CDR2 FQNEAQ (reference sequence). The CDR3 sequence is 15 residues long.

The J gene is TRBJ2-3, the V gene TRBV27, with TRBD2 as a possible D gene (6 bases). Trimming left V 7 bases short and J 2 bases short, with 19 bases between. CDR1 is MNHEY and CDR2 is SMNVEV in the germline V gene (reference sequence). This CDR3 contains 16 residues. The CDR3 is CASTPLRDWNTDTQYF. The CDR3 DNA sequence: TGTGCCAGCACCCCCTTAAGGGACTGGAACACAGATACGCAGTATTTT.